This T cell receptor beta chain was identified in a study of identical twins. The CDR3 is 15 residues long. The trim removed 7 bases at V and 1 base at J, leaving 9 bases unmatched. Germline V CDR1 and CDR2: SQVTM, ANQGSEA. To note about this clonotype: Just one base apart from a much larger clone, this may be a read error. This is likely a read error, given that the CDR3 carries no conserved phenylalanine or tryptophan at its end.

MiXCR was run by TCRdb on the 5' RACE reads, yielding one entry per CDR3 protein. Of 1.5 million to 2 million distinct CDR3 sequences in the sample, about 32% were seen once. The receptor was isolated from a newborn girl in good health. V and J are TRBV29-1 and TRBJ1-2, with 10 nucleotides matching TRBD1. Sequenced: cord blood. The CDR3 nucleotides read TGCAGCGCCCCGACAGGGGGCCCCTATAACTATGGCTACACCGTC. It specifies CSAPTGGPYNYGYTV.